This T cell receptor beta chain is drawn from a study of T cells after posttransplantation cyclophosphamide. Regarding the study as a whole: TRB clonality was highly associated with recipient CMV seropositivity and reactivation.

The V end was cut by 1 base, the J end by 2 bases, with 6 bases between. This CDR3 is built from 14 residues. From germline, CDR1 is SGHVS and CDR2 FQNEAQ. This clone occurred many times. The antigen is not known. Busulfan-fludarabine conditioning, marrow transplant, and cyclophosphamide on days +3 and +4 were administered. Measured with immunoSEQ multiplex PCR; TCRdb has only the in-frame clones, and not every one. The sample presents around 7,000 clones, none singletons. The sequence was collected from a male patient aged 25-45 years who received an allogeneic stem cell transplant from an unrelated donor, was CMV-positive, and had acute and chronic GVHD. A share of the T cells may be of graft donor origin. The chain employs TRBV7-8 and TRBJ1-3; D is uncertain. Sequencing used PBMCs, obtained after an allogeneic stem cell transplant with post-transplant cyclophosphamide. CDR3 in amino acids: CASSLGSPGNTIYF. The CDR3 bases are TGTGCCAGCAGCTTAGGTAGCCCTGGAAACACCATATATTTT.